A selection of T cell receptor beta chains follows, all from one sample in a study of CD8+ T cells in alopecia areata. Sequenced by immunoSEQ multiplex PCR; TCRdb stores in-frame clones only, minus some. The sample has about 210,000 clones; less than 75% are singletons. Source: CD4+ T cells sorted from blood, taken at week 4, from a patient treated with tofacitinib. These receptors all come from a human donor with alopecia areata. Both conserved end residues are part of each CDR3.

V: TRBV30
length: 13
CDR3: CAWSEIANYGYTF

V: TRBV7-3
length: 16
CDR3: CASSPLGLAGDNEQFF

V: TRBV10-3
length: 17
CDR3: CAITPGAGTGHNYGYTF

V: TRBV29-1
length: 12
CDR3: CSVEGQRKGAFF

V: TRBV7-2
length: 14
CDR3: CASSTDRGEVGYTF

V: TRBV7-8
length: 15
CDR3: CASSRTRTSPEKLFF

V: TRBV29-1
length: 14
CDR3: CSVRGDIAKNIQYF

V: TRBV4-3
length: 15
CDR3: CASSQDLGGGETQYF

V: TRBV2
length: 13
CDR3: CASSPNRGYGYTF

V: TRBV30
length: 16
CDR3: CATRDRGSSGANVLTF

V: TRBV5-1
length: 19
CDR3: CASSLAKGTGGAGRTEAFF

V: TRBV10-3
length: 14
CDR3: CAISSGLPTYEQYF

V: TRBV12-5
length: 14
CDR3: CASARQGWGTEAFF

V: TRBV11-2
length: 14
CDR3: CASSFGTAGNTIYF

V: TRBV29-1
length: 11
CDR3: CSADRDYGYTF

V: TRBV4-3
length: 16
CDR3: CASGAQGGRNTGELFF

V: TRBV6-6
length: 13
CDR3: CASSYDRGETQYF

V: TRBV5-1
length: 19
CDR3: CASSPGLAGGQWASNEQFF

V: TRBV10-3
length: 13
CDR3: CAISEGREYGYTF

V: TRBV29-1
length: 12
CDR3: CSVEQGVYEQYF

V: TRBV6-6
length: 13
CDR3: CASSYRDFNEQFF

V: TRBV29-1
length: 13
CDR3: CSVAHPPNTEAFF

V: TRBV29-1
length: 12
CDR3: CSGLGARGEQYF

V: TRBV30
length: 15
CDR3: CAWSAPRWVSEKLFF

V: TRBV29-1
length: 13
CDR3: CSVTGTGFYEQYF

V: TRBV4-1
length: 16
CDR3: CASSTTSGGGRSEQYF

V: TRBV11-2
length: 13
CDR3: CASSSGQQETQYF

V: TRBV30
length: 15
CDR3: CAWSKPVGGYNEQFF

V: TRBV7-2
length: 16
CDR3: CASSPAGTSFTGELFF

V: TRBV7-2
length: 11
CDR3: CASSASAEQFF

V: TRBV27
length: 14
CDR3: CASSFLDRATEAFF

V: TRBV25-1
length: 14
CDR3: CASSELGAKSPLHF

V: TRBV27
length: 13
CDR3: CASSFGGTGELFF

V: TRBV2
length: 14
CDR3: CASSGDRNTGELFF

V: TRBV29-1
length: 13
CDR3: CSVDTGETDTQYF

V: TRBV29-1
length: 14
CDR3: CSVVGQETNEKLFF

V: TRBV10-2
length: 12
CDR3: CASSVTNYEQYF

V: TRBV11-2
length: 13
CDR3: CASSFRGQDTQYF

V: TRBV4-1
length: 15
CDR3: CASSQEGGVNNEQFF

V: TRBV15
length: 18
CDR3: CATSRPSPAAGRKNIQYF

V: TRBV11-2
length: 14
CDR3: CASSGVGEYYEQYF

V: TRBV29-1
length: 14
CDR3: CSVIGALDTGELFF

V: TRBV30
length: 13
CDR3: CACPKEGSAEAFF

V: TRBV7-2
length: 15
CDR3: CASSQEWGSYHEQFF

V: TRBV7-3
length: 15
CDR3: CASSLTERYTDTQYF

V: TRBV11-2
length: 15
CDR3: CASRREADPSYGYTF

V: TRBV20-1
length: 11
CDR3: CSAEGGYEQYF

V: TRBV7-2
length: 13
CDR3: CASSLDRHPPLHF

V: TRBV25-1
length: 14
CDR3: CASREQGDGYGYTF

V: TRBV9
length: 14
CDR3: CASSVGAGGETQYF

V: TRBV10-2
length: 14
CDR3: CASNMDRGTPEQYF

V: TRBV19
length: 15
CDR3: CASRTAGGRTDTQYF

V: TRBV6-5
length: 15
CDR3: CAIGDRSGATDTQYF

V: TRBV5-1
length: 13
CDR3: CASSVGSNQPQHF

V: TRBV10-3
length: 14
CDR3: CAHRRGGEEDTQYF